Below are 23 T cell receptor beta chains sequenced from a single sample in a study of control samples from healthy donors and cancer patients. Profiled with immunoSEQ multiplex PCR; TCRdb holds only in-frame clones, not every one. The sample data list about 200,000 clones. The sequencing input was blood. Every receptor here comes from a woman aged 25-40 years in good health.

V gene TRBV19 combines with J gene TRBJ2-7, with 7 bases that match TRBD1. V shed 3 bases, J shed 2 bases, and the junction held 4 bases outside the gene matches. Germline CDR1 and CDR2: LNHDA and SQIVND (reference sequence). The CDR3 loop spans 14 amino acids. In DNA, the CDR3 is TGTGCCAGTAGTATGATGCAGGGGGCCTACGAGCAGTACTTC. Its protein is CASSMMQGAYEQYF.

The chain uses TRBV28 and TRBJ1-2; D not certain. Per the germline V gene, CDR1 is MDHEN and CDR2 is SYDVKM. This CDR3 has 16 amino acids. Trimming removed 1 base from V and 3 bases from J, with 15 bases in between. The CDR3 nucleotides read TGTGCCAGCAGTTTATCTGTTGGGAGCGGCGACTATGGCTACACCTTC. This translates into CASSLSVGSGDYGYTF.

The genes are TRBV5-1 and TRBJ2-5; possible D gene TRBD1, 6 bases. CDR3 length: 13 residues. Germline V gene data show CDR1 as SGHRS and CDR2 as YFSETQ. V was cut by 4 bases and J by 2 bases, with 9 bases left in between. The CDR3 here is CASSQDSQETQYF. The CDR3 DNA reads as TGCGCCAGCAGCCAGGACAGTCAAGAGACCCAGTACTTC.

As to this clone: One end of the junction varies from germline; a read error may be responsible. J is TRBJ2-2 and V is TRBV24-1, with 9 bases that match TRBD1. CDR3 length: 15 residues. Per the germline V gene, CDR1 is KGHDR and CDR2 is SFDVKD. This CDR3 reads CATSDLDRGGGKLFF. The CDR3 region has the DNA TGTGCCACCAGTGACTTGGACAGGGGTGGCGGGAAGCTGTTTTTT.

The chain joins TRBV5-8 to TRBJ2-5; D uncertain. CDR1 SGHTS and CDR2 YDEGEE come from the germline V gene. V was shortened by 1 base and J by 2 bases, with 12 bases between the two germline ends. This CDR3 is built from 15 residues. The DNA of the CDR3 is TGTGCCAGCAGCTTGATCGGGCAGCAGCAAGAGACCCAGTACTTC. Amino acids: CASSLIGQQQETQYF.

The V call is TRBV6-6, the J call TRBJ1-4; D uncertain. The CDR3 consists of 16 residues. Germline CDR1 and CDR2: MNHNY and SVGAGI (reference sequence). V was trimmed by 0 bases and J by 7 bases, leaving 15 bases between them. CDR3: CASSYSSRGGSEKLFF. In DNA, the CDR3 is TGTGCCAGCAGTTACTCGTCCCGGGGAGGTAGTGAAAAACTGTTTTTT.

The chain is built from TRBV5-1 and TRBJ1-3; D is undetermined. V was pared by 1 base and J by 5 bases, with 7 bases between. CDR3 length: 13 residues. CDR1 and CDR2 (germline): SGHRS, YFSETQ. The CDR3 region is CASSLSGRNTIYF. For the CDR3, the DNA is TGCGCCAGCAGCTTGAGCGGGAGAAACACCATATATTTT.

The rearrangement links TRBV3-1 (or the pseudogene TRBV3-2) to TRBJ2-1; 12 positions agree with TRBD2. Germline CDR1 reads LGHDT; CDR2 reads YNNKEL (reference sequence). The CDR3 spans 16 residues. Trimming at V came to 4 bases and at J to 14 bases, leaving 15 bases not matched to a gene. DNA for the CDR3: TGTGCCAGCAGCCCCCCCCCTAGCGGGGGGGCCGGGAAGGAGTTCTTC. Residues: CASSPPPSGGAGKEFF.

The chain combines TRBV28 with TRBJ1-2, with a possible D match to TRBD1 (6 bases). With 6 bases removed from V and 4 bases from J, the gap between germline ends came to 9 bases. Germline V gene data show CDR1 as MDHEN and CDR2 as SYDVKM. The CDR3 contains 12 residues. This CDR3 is CASRGQPYGYTF. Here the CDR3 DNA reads TGTGCCAGCAGGGGACAACCCTATGGCTACACCTTC.

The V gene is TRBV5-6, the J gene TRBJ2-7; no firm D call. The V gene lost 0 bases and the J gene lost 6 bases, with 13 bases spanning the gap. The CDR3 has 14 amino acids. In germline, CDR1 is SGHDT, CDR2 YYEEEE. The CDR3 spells CASSLARRLSEQYF. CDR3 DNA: TGTGCCAGCAGCTTGGCCCGGCGTCTTAGCGAGCAGTACTTC.

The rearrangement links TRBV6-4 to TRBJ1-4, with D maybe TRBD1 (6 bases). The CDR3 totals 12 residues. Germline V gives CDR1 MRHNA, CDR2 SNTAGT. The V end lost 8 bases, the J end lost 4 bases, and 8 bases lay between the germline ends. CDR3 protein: CASGGLNEKLFF. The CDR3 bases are TGTGCCAGCGGGGGCCTTAATGAAAAACTGTTTTTT.

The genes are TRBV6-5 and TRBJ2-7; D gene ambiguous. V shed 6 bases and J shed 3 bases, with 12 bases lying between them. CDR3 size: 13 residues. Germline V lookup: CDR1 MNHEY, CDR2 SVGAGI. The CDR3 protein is CASSDLDGYEQYF. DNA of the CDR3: TGTGCCAGCAGCGACCTAGACGGCTACGAGCAGTACTTC.

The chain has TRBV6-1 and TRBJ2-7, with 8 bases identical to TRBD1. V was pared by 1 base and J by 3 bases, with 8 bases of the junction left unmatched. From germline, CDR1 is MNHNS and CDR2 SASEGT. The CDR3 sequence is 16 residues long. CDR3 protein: CASSEEVTGVHYEQYF. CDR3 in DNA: TGTGCCAGCAGTGAAGAAGTGACAGGGGTCCACTACGAGCAGTACTTC.

Here the CDR3 reads CASSFSGGEQFF. The CDR3 nucleotides read TGTGCCAGCAGTTTTTCAGGGGGTGAGCAGTTCTTC. V and J are TRBV12-3 or TRBV12-4 and TRBJ2-1; 7 bases are shared with TRBD1. This CDR3 spans 12 amino acids. V lost 3 bases to trimming and J lost 9 bases; unmatched junction nucleotides: 2.

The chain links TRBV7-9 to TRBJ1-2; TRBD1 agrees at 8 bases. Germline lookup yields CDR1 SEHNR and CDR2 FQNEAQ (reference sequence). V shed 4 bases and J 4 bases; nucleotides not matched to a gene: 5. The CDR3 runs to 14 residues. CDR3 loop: CASSSRDRSYGYTF. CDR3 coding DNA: TGTGCCAGCAGCTCCCGGGACAGGTCCTATGGCTACACCTTC.

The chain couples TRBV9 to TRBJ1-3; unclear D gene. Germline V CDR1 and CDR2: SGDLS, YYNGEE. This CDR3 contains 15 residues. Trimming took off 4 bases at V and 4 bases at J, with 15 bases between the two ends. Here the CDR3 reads CASSSYARVGNTIYF. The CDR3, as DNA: TGTGCCAGCAGCTCATACGCCCGGGTCGGAAACACCATATATTTT. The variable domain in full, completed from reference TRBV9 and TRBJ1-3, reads DSGVTQTPKHLITATGQRVTLRCSPRSGDLSVYWYQQSLDQGLQFLIQYYNGEERAKGNILERFSAQQFPDLHSELNLSSLELGDSALYFCASSSYARVGNTIYFGEGSWLTVV.

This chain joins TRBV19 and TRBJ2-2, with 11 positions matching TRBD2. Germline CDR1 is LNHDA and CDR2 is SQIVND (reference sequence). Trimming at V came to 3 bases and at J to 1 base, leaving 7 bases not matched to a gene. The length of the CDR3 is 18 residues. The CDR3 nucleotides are TGTGCCAGTAGTATTTCTAGCGGGGGGCCCCTGAACACCGGGGAGCTGTTTTTT. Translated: CASSISSGGPLNTGELFF.

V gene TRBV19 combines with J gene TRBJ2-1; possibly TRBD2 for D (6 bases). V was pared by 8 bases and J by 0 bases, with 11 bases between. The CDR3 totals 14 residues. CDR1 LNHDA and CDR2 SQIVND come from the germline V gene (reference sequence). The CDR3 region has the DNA TGTGCCAGTCGCGGGACGTCCTCCTACAATGAGCAGTTCTTC. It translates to CASRGTSSYNEQFF.

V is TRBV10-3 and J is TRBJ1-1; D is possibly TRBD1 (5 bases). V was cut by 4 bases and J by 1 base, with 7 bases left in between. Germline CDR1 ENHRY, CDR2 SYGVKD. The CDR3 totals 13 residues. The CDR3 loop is CAISAGGNTEAFF. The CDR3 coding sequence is TGTGCCATCAGTGCGGGGGGGAACACTGAAGCTTTCTTT.

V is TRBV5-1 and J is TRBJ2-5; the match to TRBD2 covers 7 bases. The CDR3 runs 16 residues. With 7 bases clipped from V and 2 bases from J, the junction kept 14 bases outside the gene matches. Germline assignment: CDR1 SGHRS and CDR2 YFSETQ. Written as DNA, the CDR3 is TGCGCCAGCGGGAGGGGAATGAAGAGGCCTCAAGAGACCCAGTACTTC. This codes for CASGRGMKRPQETQYF.

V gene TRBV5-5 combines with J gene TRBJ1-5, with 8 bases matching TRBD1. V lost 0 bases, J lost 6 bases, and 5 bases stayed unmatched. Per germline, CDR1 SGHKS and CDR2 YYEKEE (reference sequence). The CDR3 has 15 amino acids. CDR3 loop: CASSLDSTGGQPQHF. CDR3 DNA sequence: TGTGCCAGCAGCTTGGACTCCACAGGGGGTCAGCCCCAGCATTTT.

The CDR3 is CASSFWTGDGYTF. In DNA, the CDR3 is TGTGCCAGCAGCTTTTGGACAGGGGATGGCTACACCTTC. The chain joins TRBV2 to TRBJ1-2; 9 bases map to TRBD1. Trimming removed 6 bases from V and 6 bases from J; junction bases left unmatched: 5. This CDR3 comprises 13 residues. Germline V gene data show CDR1 as SNHLY and CDR2 as FYNNEI.

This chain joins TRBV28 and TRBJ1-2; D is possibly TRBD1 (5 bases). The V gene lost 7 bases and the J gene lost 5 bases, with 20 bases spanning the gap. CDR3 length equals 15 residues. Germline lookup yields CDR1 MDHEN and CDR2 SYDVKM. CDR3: CASTPWLGLRYGYTF. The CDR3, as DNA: TGTGCCAGCACCCCTTGGCTGGGGCTGAGGTATGGCTACACCTTC.